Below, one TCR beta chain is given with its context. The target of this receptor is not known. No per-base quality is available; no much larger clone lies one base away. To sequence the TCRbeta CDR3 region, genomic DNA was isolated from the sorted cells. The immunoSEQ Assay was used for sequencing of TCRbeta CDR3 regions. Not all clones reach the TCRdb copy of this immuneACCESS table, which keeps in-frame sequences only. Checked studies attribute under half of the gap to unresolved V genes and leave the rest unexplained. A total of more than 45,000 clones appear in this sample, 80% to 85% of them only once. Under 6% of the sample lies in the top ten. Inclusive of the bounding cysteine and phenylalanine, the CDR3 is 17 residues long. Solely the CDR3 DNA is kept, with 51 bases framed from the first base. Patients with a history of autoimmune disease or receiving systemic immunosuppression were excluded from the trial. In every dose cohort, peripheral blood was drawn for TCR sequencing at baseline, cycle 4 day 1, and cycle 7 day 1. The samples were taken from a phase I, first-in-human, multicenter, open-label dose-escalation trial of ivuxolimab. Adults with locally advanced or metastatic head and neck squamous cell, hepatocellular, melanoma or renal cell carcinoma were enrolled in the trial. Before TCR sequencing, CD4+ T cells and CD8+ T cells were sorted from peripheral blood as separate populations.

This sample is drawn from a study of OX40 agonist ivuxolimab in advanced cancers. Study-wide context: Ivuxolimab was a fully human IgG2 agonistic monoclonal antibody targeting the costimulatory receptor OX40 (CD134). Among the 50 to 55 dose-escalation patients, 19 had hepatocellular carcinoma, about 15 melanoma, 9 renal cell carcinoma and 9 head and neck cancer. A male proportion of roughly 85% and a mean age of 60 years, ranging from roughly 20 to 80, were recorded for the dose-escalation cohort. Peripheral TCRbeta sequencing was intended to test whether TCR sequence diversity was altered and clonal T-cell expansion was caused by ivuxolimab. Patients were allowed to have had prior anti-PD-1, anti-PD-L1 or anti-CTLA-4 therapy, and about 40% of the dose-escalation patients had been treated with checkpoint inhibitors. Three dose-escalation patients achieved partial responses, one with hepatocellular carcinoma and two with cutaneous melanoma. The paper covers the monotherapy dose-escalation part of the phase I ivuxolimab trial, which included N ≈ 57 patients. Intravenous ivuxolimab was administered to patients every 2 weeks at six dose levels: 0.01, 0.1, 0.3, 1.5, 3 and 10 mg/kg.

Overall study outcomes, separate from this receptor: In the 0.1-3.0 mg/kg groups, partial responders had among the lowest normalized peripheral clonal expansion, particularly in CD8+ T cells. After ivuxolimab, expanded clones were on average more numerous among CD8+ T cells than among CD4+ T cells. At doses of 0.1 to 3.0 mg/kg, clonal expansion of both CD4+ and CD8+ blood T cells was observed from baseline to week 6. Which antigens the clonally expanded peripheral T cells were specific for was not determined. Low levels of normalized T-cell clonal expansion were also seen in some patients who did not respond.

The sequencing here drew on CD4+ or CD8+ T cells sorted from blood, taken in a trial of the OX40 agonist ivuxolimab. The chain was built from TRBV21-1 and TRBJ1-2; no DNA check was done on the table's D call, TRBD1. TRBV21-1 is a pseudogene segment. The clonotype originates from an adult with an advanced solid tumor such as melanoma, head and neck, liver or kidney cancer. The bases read TGTGCCAGCAGCCCCCTGGGACAGGACCTACCTAACTATGGCTACACCTTC. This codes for CASSPLGQDLPNYGYTF.